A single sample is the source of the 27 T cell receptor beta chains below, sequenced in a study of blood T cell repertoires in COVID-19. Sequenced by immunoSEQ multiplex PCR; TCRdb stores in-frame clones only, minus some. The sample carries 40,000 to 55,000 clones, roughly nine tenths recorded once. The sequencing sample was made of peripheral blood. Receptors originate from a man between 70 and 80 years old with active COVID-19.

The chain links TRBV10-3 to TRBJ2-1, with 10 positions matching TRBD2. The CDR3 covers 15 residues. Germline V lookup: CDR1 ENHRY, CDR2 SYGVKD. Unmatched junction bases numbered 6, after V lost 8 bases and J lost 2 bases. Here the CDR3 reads CAIGASGGTYNEQFF. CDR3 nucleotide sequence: TGTGCCATCGGGGCTAGCGGGGGAACCTACAATGAGCAGTTCTTC.

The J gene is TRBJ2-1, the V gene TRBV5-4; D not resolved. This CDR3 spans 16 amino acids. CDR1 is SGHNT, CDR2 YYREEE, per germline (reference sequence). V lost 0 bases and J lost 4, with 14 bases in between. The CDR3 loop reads CASSLAWRDGYNEQFF. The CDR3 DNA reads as TGTGCCAGCAGCTTGGCCTGGCGAGACGGGTACAATGAGCAGTTCTTC.

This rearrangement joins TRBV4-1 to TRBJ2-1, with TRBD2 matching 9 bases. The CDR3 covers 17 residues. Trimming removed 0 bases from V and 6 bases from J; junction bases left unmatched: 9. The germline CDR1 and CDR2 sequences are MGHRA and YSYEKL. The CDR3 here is CASSQDWRGGHGNEQFF. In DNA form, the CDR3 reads TGCGCCAGCAGCCAAGACTGGCGGGGGGGCCATGGCAATGAGCAGTTCTTC.

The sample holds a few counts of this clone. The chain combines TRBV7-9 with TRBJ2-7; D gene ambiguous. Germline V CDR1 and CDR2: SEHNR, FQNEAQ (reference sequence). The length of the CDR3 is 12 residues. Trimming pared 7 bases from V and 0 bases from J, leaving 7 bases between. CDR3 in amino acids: CASTSDSYEQYF. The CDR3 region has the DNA TGTGCCAGCACTTCAGACTCCTACGAGCAGTACTTC.

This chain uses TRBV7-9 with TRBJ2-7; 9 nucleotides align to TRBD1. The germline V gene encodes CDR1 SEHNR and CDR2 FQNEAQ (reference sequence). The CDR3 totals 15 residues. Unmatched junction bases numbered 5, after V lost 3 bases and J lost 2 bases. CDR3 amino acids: CASSFGQGPPYEQYF. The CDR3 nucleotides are TGTGCCAGCAGCTTCGGACAGGGGCCTCCCTACGAGCAGTACTTC.

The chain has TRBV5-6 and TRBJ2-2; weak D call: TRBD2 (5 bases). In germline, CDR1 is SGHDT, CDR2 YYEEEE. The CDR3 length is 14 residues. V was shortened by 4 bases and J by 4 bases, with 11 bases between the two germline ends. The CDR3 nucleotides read TGTGCCAGCAGCCCAGGACTTAGCACCGGGGAGCTGTTTTTT. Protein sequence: CASSPGLSTGELFF.

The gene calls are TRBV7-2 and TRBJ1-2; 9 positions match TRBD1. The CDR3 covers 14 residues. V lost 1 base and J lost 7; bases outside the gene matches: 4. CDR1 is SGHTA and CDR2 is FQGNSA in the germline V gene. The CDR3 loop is CASSLGTGGFGYTF. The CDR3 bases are TGTGCCAGCAGCTTAGGTACAGGGGGCTTTGGCTACACCTTC.

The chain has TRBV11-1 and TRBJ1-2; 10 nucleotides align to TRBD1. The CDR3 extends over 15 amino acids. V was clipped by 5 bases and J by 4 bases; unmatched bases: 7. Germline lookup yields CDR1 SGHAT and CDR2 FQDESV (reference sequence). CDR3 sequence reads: CASSAGTGVVYGYTF. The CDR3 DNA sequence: TGTGCCAGCAGCGCCGGGACAGGGGTGGTCTATGGCTACACCTTC.

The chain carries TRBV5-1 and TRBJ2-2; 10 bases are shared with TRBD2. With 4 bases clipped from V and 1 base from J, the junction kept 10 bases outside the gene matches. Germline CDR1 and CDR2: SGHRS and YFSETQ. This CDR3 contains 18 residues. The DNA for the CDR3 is TGCGCCAGCAGCCCGCGAAGTCCTAGCGGGGGGAACACCGGGGAGCTGTTTTTT. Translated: CASSPRSPSGGNTGELFF.

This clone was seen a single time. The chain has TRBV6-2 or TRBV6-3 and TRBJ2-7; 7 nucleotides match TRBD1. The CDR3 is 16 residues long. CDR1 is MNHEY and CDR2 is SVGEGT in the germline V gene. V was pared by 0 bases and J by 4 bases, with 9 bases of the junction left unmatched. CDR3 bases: TGTGCCAGCAGTTACTCGATCGTAGGGACAGATTACGAGCAGTACTTC. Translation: CASSYSIVGTDYEQYF.

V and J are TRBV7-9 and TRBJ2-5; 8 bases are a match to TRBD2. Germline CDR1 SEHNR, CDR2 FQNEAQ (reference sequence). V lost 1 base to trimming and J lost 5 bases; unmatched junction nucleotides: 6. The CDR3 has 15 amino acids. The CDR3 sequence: CASSLVAGGSETQYF. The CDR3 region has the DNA TGTGCCAGCAGCTTAGTGGCGGGGGGTTCGGAGACCCAGTACTTC.

For the CDR3, the DNA is TGCGCCAGCAGCTGGGGACAGGGGAAAACCGGGGAGCTGTTTTTT. This encodes CASSWGQGKTGELFF. The V gene is TRBV5-1, the J gene TRBJ2-2; 10 bases map to TRBD1. V gave up 3 bases and J gave up 5 bases; unmatched junction bases: 4. The germline gives CDR1 SGHRS, CDR2 YFSETQ. CDR3 length: 15 amino acids.

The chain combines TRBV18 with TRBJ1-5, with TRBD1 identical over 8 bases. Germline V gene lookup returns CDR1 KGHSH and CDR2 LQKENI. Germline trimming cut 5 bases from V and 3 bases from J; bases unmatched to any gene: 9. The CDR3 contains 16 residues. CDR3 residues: CASSSTAGGYNQPQHF. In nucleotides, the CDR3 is TGTGCCAGCTCATCTACGGCAGGGGGCTACAATCAGCCCCAGCATTTT.

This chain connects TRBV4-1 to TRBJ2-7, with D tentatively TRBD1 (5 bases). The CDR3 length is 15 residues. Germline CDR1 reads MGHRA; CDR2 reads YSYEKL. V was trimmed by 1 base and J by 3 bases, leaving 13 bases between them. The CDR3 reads CASSQVWGYSYEQYF. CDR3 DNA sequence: TGCGCCAGCAGCCAAGTTTGGGGCTACAGCTACGAGCAGTACTTC.

The DNA for the CDR3 is TGTGCCACCAGCAGAGGAAAGAGAAGCGGGGGAGACACAGATACGCAGTATTTT. Protein sequence: CATSRGKRSGGDTDTQYF. The gene calls are TRBV15 and TRBJ2-3; 8 positions match TRBD2. CDR1 LNHNV and CDR2 YYDKDF come from the germline V gene (reference sequence). V lost 1 base and J lost 2; bases outside the gene matches: 11. This CDR3 comprises 18 residues.

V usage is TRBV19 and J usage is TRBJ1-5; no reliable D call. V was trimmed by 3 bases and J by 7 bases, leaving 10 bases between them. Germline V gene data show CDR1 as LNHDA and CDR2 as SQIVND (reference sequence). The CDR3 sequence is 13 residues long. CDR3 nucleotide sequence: TGTGCCAGTAGTATGAGCCGGGAACAGCCCCAGCATTTT. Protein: CASSMSREQPQHF.

CDR3 protein: CASSTRGARSSYNEQFF. DNA of the CDR3: TGTGCCAGTAGTACCCGGGGAGCTAGGAGCTCCTACAATGAGCAGTTCTTC. This sequence joins TRBV19 and TRBJ2-1; a weak D match, TRBD2 (5 bases). Germline V gene sequence: CDR1 LNHDA, CDR2 SQIVND (reference sequence). The CDR3 is made up of 17 amino acids. V lost 4 bases to trimming and J lost 0 bases, with 16 bases between them.

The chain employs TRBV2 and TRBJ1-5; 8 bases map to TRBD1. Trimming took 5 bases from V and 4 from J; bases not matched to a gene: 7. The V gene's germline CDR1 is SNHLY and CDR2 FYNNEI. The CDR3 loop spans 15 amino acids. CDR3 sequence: CASSSGQGGNQPQHF. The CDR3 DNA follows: TGTGCCAGCAGTAGCGGACAGGGAGGTAATCAGCCCCAGCATTTT.

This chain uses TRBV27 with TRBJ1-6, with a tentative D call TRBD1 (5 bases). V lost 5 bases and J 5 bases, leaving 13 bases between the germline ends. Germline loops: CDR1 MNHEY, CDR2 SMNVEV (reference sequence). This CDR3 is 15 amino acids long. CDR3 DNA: TGTGCCAGCAGTCCTAGGACACCCAATAATTCACCCCTCCACTTT. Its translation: CASSPRTPNNSPLHF.

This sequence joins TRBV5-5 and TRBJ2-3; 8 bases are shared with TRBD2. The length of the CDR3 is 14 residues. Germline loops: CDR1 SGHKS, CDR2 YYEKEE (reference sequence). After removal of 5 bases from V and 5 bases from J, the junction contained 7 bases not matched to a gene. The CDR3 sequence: CASRAGTREDTQYF. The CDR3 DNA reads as TGTGCCAGCAGGGCCGGGACTAGGGAAGATACGCAGTATTTT. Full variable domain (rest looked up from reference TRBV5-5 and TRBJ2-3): DAGVTQSPTHLIKTRGQQVTLRCSPISGHKSVSWYQQVLGQGPQFIFQYYEKEERGRGNFPDRFSARQFPNYSSELNVNALLLGDSALYLCASRAGTREDTQYFGPGTRLTVL.

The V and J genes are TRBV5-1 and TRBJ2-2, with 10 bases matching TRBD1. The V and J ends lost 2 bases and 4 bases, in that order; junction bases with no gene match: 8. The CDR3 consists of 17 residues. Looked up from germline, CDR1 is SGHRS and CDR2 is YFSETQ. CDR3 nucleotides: TGCGCCAGCAGCTTAGCAACCGGGACAGGGGCCACCGGGGAGCTGTTTTTT. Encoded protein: CASSLATGTGATGELFF.

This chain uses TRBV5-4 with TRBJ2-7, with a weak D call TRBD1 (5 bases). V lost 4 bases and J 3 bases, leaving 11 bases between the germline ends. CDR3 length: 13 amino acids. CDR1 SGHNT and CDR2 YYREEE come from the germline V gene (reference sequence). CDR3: CASSHQGYYEQYF. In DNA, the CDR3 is TGTGCCAGCAGCCATCAGGGATACTACGAGCAGTACTTC.

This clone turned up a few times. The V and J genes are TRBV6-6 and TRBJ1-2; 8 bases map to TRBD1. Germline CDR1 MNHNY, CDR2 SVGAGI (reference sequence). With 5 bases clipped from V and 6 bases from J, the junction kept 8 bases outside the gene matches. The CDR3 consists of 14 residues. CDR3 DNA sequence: TGTGCCAGCAGTCGGACAGGGTTTGGAGATGGCTACACCTTC. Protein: CASSRTGFGDGYTF.

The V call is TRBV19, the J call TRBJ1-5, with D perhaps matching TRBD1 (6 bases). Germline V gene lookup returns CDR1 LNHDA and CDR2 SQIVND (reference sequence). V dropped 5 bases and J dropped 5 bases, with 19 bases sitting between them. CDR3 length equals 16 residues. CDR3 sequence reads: CASSVISGARYQPQHF. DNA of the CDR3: TGTGCCAGTAGTGTAATATCAGGGGCACGATATCAGCCCCAGCATTTT.

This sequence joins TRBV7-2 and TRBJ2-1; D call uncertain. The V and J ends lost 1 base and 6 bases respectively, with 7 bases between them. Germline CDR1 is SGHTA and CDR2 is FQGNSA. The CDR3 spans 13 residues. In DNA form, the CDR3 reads TGTGCCAGCAGCTTAGTCTTCCTCAATGAGCAGTTCTTC. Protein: CASSLVFLNEQFF.

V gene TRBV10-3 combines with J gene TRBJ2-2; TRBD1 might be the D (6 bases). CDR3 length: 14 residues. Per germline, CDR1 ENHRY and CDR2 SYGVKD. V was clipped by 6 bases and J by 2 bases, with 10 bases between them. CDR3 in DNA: TGTGCCATCAGGGGGGACAAAAACACCGGGGAGCTGTTTTTT. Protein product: CAIRGDKNTGELFF.

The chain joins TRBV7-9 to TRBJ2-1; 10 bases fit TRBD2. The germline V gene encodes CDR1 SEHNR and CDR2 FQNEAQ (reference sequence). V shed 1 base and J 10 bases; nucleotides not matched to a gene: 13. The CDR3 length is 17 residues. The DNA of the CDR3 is TGTGCCAGCAGCTTAGGACGGCTAGCGGGGGCACTCCACGAGCAGTTCTTC. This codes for CASSLGRLAGALHEQFF.